The 22 T cell receptor beta chains reported below all come from one sample, sequenced in a study of shared clonotypes between healthy human individuals. Data came from immunoSEQ multiplex PCR; TCRdb stores just in-frame clones and leaves some out. The sample consists of roughly 2.6 million clones, 90% to 95% of them appearing once. Sequenced material: naive CD4+ T cells sorted from blood. As for subset: CD45RA+ positively selected. The source is a man aged 18 to 35 in good health.

A remark on this clone: This specimen includes other DNA sequences encoding the same CDR3. The V and J genes are TRBV5-1 and TRBJ2-7, with D unresolved. Trimming removed 2 bases from V and 6 bases from J, with 9 bases in between. The CDR3 is made up of 12 amino acids. The germline CDR1 and CDR2 sequences are SGHRS and YFSETQ. The CDR3: CASSLPSGEQYF. For the CDR3, the DNA is TGCGCCAGCAGCTTACCATCGGGCGAGCAGTACTTC.

The genes are TRBV29-1 and TRBJ2-4; D ambiguous. The V gene lost 7 bases and the J gene lost 5 bases, with 6 bases spanning the gap. The germline gives CDR1 SQVTM, CDR2 ANQGSEA. CDR3 length equals 10 residues. This chain's CDR3 is CSAQENIQYF. CDR3 in DNA: TGCAGCGCGCAGGAAAACATTCAGTACTTC.

The chain recombines TRBV30 with TRBJ1-1, with D uncertain. Trimming removed 5 bases at V and 4 bases at J, with 5 bases between. CDR1 is GTSNPN, CDR2 SVGIG, per germline (reference sequence). This CDR3 is built from 10 residues. In DNA, the CDR3 is TGTGCCTGGCAAAGCACTGAAGCTTTCTTT. As protein: CAWQSTEAFF.

This chain joins TRBV19 and TRBJ2-5, with D tentatively TRBD2 (6 bases). Germline V gene lookup returns CDR1 LNHDA and CDR2 SQIVND (reference sequence). This CDR3 has 14 amino acids. Trimming removed 11 bases from V and 4 bases from J, with 20 bases in between. The CDR3 DNA sequence: TGTGCCTGGCGACAAGGAGGGATGATAGAGACCCAGTACTTC. Translation: CAWRQGGMIETQYF.

In the case of this clone: The sample carries other DNA sequences with the same CDR3. The V gene is TRBV18, the J gene TRBJ2-2; D unresolved. Germline CDR1 KGHSH, CDR2 LQKENI. V shed 2 bases and J shed 0 bases, with 7 bases lying between them. This CDR3 region has 15 residues. The CDR3 protein is CASSPSRANTGELFF. The CDR3 coding sequence is TGTGCCAGCTCACCATCCCGCGCGAACACCGGGGAGCTGTTTTTT. Full variable domain (outside the CDR3, taken from reference TRBV18 and TRBJ2-2): NAGVMQNPRHLVRRRGQEARLRCSPMKGHSHVYWYRQLPEEGLKFMVYLQKENIIDESGMPKERFSAEFPKEGPSILRIQQVVRGDSAAYFCASSPSRANTGELFFGEGSRLTVL.

In this sample, this clone turned up once. This sequence joins TRBV18 and TRBJ2-5; D is possibly TRBD1 (6 bases). The J call is in doubt because the DNA end fits TRBJ2-7 better. Germline CDR1 is KGHSH and CDR2 is LQKENI. This CDR3 has 13 amino acids. CDR3 sequence reads: CASSPPGAYEQYF. For the CDR3, the DNA is TGTGCCAGCTCACCGCCAGGGGCCTACGAGCAGTACTTC.

About this clone: Within the sample, other DNA sequences also encode this same CDR3. The V and J genes are TRBV4-1 and TRBJ2-1; weak D call: TRBD1 (6 bases). CDR3 length: 12 residues. CDR1 is MGHRA, CDR2 YSYEKL, per germline. V gave up 4 bases and J gave up 7 bases, with 8 bases separating them. CDR3 coding DNA: TGCGCCAGCAGCCGAGACAGGAATGAGCAGTTCTTC. Its translation: CASSRDRNEQFF.

Worth noting for this clone: Within the sample, other DNA sequences also encode this same CDR3. This chain joins TRBV5-6 and TRBJ2-7; D gene ambiguous. V was clipped by 2 bases and J by 1 base, with 4 bases between them. This CDR3 comprises 12 residues. Germline V CDR1 and CDR2: SGHDT, YYEEEE. The CDR3, as DNA: TGTGCCAGCAGCTTTAATTCCTACGAGCAGTACTTC. Amino acids: CASSFNSYEQYF.

Note on this clone: In the same sample, other DNA sequences code for this CDR3. This chain connects TRBV11-2 to TRBJ2-5; perhaps TRBD1 as D (6 bases). V was trimmed by 4 bases and J by 5 bases, leaving 11 bases between them. Germline V gives CDR1 SGHAT, CDR2 FQNNGV. The CDR3 covers 13 residues. The DNA of the CDR3 is TGTGCCAGCAGCTCAGGGGTGGGGGAGACCCAGTACTTC. It specifies CASSSGVGETQYF.

This clone was seen a handful of times. The chain couples TRBV7-2 to TRBJ1-2; a possible D gene is TRBD1 (5 bases). Deletions cut 1 base from V and 4 bases from J, with 10 bases between. Germline lookup yields CDR1 SGHTA and CDR2 FQGNSA. The length of the CDR3 is 14 residues. The CDR3 region is CASSLEPGIYGYTF. The CDR3 coding sequence is TGTGCCAGCAGCTTAGAGCCAGGGATCTATGGCTACACCTTC.

The J gene is TRBJ2-7, the V gene TRBV10-1; a possible D gene is TRBD2 (7 bases). The germline gives CDR1 WNHNN, CDR2 SYGVQD (reference sequence). The ends were cut back, 7 bases at V and 9 bases at J, with 19 bases in the middle. The CDR3 loop spans 13 amino acids. The CDR3 region is CASIRGARGAQYF. CDR3 sequence (DNA): TGCGCCAGCATACGGGGGGCCCGGGGGGCGCAGTACTTC.

This clone was seen just once. The V gene is TRBV10-2, the J gene TRBJ2-2; TRBD1 agrees at 12 bases. V lost 6 bases, J lost 4 bases, and 6 bases stayed unmatched. The germline CDR1 and CDR2 sequences are WSHSY and SAAADI. The CDR3 is 16 residues long. The CDR3 nucleotides read TGCGCCAGCAGGGAGGGGACAGGGGGCCTCACCGGGGAGCTGTTTTTT. Its protein is CASREGTGGLTGELFF.

The gene calls are TRBV29-1 and TRBJ2-7; D is perhaps TRBD1 or TRBD2 (5 bases each). This CDR3 region has 13 residues. Per germline, CDR1 SQVTM and CDR2 ANQGSEA. The ends were cut back, 7 bases at V and 2 bases at J, with 15 bases in the middle. This chain's CDR3 is CSGVGAGTYEQYF. CDR3 bases: TGCAGCGGCGTCGGGGCAGGAACCTACGAGCAGTACTTC.

The rearrangement links TRBV7-6 to TRBJ2-3; D possibly corresponds to TRBD1 (6 bases). Trimming stripped 1 base from V and 2 bases from J, with 10 bases between. Per the germline V gene, CDR1 is SGHVS and CDR2 is FNYEAQ. This CDR3 comprises 15 residues. CDR3: CASSLVGHHTDTQYF. The CDR3 nucleotides read TGTGCCAGCAGCTTAGTGGGACACCACACAGATACGCAGTATTTT.

For the CDR3, the DNA is TGTGCCACCAGCAGAGGATGGGACAGGGGGCCCATTTATAGCAATCAGCCCCAGCATTTT. Residues: CATSRGWDRGPIYSNQPQHF. The V call is TRBV15, the J call TRBJ1-5, with 12 bases identical to TRBD1. The germline gives CDR1 LNHNV, CDR2 YYDKDF (reference sequence). The CDR3 spans 20 residues. The ends lost 1 base at V and 0 bases at J; junction bases unmatched: 10.

The chain carries TRBV11-2 and TRBJ2-1; the D gene could be TRBD1 or TRBD2 (5 bases each). The V gene lost 1 base and the J gene lost 2 bases, with 9 bases spanning the gap. The CDR3 extends over 15 amino acids. In germline, CDR1 is SGHAT, CDR2 FQNNGV. The DNA for the CDR3 is TGTGCCAGCAGCTTAGTAACGGGACCCTACAATGAGCAGTTCTTC. Its translation: CASSLVTGPYNEQFF.

V gene TRBV30 combines with J gene TRBJ1-6; 7 positions agree with TRBD1. V dropped 4 bases and J dropped 12; count of bases not matched to a gene: 15. The CDR3 contains 15 residues. Germline lookup yields CDR1 GTSNPN and CDR2 SVGIG (reference sequence). CDR3 sequence: CAWKQGQSLIQPLHF. CDR3 nucleotide sequence: TGTGCCTGGAAACAGGGGCAGTCATTAATTCAACCCCTCCACTTT.

The J gene is TRBJ2-3, the V gene TRBV10-3; a weak D match, TRBD2 (5 bases). V was cut by 7 bases and J by 3 bases, with 17 bases left in between. The CDR3 loop spans 15 amino acids. Germline CDR1 reads ENHRY; CDR2 reads SYGVKD. The DNA for the CDR3 is TGTGCCATCAACATCCGTGCGGGTGCTACAGATACGCAGTATTTT. This codes for CAINIRAGATDTQYF.

This chain connects TRBV5-1 to TRBJ2-1; 12 bases are a match to TRBD2. The V and J ends lost 0 bases and 5 bases, in that order; junction bases with no gene match: 9. The CDR3 is 18 residues long. Germline lookup yields CDR1 SGHRS and CDR2 YFSETQ. CDR3 loop: CASSLAGGGTSGHNEQFF. CDR3 in DNA: TGCGCCAGCAGCTTGGCGGGAGGGGGGACTAGCGGGCACAATGAGCAGTTCTTC.

The chain recombines TRBV7-2 with TRBJ1-1; 8 nucleotides line up with TRBD1. This CDR3 has 14 amino acids. Looked up from germline, CDR1 is SGHTA and CDR2 is FQGNSA. V dropped 5 bases and J dropped 10; count of bases not matched to a gene: 12. The CDR3 spells CASSQNDRGRLAFF. The CDR3 DNA is TGTGCCAGCAGCCAAAACGACAGGGGCCGTTTAGCTTTCTTT.

This chain uses TRBV2 with TRBJ2-2, with 8 bases matching TRBD1. Trimming removed 6 bases from V and 4 bases from J; junction bases left unmatched: 7. The germline V gene encodes CDR1 SNHLY and CDR2 FYNNEI. The length of the CDR3 is 15 residues. The CDR3 spells CASRYTGQATGELFF. In DNA, the CDR3 is TGTGCCAGCAGGTACACGGGACAGGCCACCGGGGAGCTGTTTTTT.

The chain employs TRBV5-1 and TRBJ2-3; 7 bases match TRBD2. CDR1 and CDR2 from the germline V gene are SGHRS and YFSETQ. The CDR3 loop spans 13 amino acids. V lost 4 bases and J lost 1; bases outside the gene matches: 0. As DNA, the CDR3 is TGCGCCAGCAGCACTAGCGGCACAGATACGCAGTATTTT. As protein: CASSTSGTDTQYF.